This is a list of T cell receptor beta chains from one sample in a study of identifying expanded T cells in peripheral blood. TCRdb's table, derived via immunoSEQ multiplex PCR, lists solely in-frame clones and lacks some. The sample includes about 110,000 clones, less than 90% seen only once; the top ten take about 8.6%. Sequencing was carried out using blood. All receptors come from a person aged 18-70 years in good health. CDR3s include the opening cysteine and the closing phenylalanine or tryptophan. The order of the fields is J gene, D gene, CDR3 length, V gene, clone size, CDR3 DNA, CDR3 protein. A D gene is named only where the DNA matches it firmly. Expanded clones get a size class; other rows say once, few or many, or leave the size out.

>TRBJ1-2|-|15|TRBV28|-
TGTGCCAGCAGCTCCCCCGGACACGCGAACTATGGCTACACCTTC
CASSSPGHANYGYTF
>TRBJ1-1|-|15|TRBV7-2|-
TGTGCCAGCAGTGGTGGGGGCGGACTAAACACTGAAGCTTTCTTT
CASSGGGGLNTEAFF
>TRBJ1-5|-|12|TRBV18|once
TGTGCCAGCTCACCACGAGGGGAGCCTGCGGATTTT
CASSPRGEPADF
>TRBJ2-3|-|15|TRBV18|-
TGTGCCAGCTCACCCCCGGCCGCACTCACAGATACGCAGTATTTT
CASSPPAALTDTQYF
>TRBJ2-1|-|15|TRBV4-1|-
TGCGCCAGCAGCCCTCCCGTCGGTTACTACAATGAGCAGTTCTTC
CASSPPVGYYNEQFF
>TRBJ2-7|TRBD2|16|TRBV4-2|-
TGTGCCAGCCGGCTAGCGGGGGGCCAAAGCTCCTACGAGCAGTACTTC
CASRLAGGQSSYEQYF
>TRBJ2-7|-|15|TRBV5-4|-
TGTGCCAGCAGCACATCGGGGAGCAGGGCCTACGAGCAGTACTTC
CASSTSGSRAYEQYF
>TRBJ1-2|TRBD1|15|TRBV6-6|-
TGTGCCAGCAGTTACGACAGGGTTGACAACTATGGCTACACCTTC
CASSYDRVDNYGYTF
>TRBJ2-6|TRBD1|18|TRBV19|-
TGTGCCAGTAGCCTCTACGGGACAGGGGATTCTGGGGCCAACGTCCTGACTTTC
CASSLYGTGDSGANVLTF
>TRBJ2-3|TRBD2|17|TRBV7-2|-
TGTGCCAGCAGCTGGAACGTGGGGACTAGCGATACAGATACGCAGTATTTT
CASSWNVGTSDTDTQYF
>TRBJ2-7|TRBD1|14|TRBV6-1|-
TGTGCCAGCAGTGGGGGACAGGGGGACTACGAGCAGTACTTC
CASSGGQGDYEQYF
>TRBJ2-1|TRBD2|19|TRBV4-1|once
TGCGCCAGCAGCCAAGATTATGGACTAGCGGGGTCCTCCTACAATGAGCAGTTCTTC
CASSQDYGLAGSSYNEQFF
>TRBJ2-2|-|12|TRBV29-1|-
TGCAGCGTTGAAGGGGGTTCCGGGGAGCTGTTTTTT
CSVEGGSGELFF
>TRBJ2-1|-|13|TRBV27|-
TGTGCCAGCAGTTTATCACAGGCCAATGAGCAGTTCTTC
CASSLSQANEQFF
>TRBJ1-2|-|14|TRBV30|once
TGTGCCTGGGGCGGAAGTCCAGCCGAATATGGCTACACCTTC
CAWGGSPAEYGYTF
>TRBJ2-3|TRBD2|16|TRBV27|-
TGTGCCAGCAGTTTATCGTCACGCGGGAGTACAGATACGCAGTATTTT
CASSLSSRGSTDTQYF
>TRBJ1-2|-|15|TRBV5-1|-
TGCGCCAGCAGCTTAAACCGGGGTTCAAACTATGGCTACACCTTC
CASSLNRGSNYGYTF
>TRBJ2-3|-|15|TRBV27|-
TGTGCCAGCAGTCACCGCACAGGATACACAGATACGCAGTATTTT
CASSHRTGYTDTQYF